This TCR beta chain was identified during a study of radiotherapy plus CTLA-4 blockade in lung cancer. As for the study in general: Patients showed objective responses in 15% to 20% of cases and disease control in 25% to 40%.

Of note for this clone: The antigen is undetermined.

V lost 4 bases and J 4 bases, leaving 9 bases between the germline ends. The CDR3 runs to 13 residues. Germline V CDR1 and CDR2: SGHRS, YFSETQ. The study gave focal radiation plus ipilimumab CTLA-4 blockade to patients with chemo-refractory metastatic non-small-cell lung cancer. Findings and limits, study-wide: Interferon-beta, together with early blood T cell clone dynamics, reportedly best predicted response. TCR clones originating in tumors grew in number in blood after radiotherapy plus ipilimumab.

Here immunoSEQ multiplex PCR was the method, and the copy in TCRdb shows in-frame clones only, minus some. The sample records around 71,000 clones, 60% to 80% being singletons. The gene calls are TRBV5-1 and TRBJ1-5; TRBD1 is a possible D gene (5 bases). The clonotype comes from a human donor with non-small cell lung cancer whose response to radiotherapy plus ipilimumab could not be evaluated. Some clones in this sample may be carry-over from other donors' samples. The input for sequencing was peripheral blood, taken from a patient treated with radiotherapy plus ipilimumab. The CDR3 DNA is TGCGCCAGCAGCGGCGGGGGGAATCAGCCCCAGCATTTT. Its protein product is CASSGGGNQPQHF.